These 26 T cell receptor beta chains originate from one sample sequenced in a study of regulatory T cells in long-lasting Graves disease. This sample's time point: persistent/refractory GD, antithyroid drugs over 5 years with positive TRAb. PBMC-derived RNA was used for the TCR library. Researchers made TCR beta libraries by using iRepertoire HTBI primers and running Arm-PCR on CDR3 regions. TCRdb independently ran MiXCR on the multiplex PCR reads; one entry per CDR3 protein. The sample has 400,000 to 450,000 distinct CDR3 sequences; around 20% are singletons. The sample was peripheral blood mononuclear cells (PBMCs), taken when the disease was refractory, from a patient treated with antithyroid drugs. All receptors come from a female donor with Graves disease.

This clonotype has ten or more counts. The DNA for the CDR3 is TGTGCCACCAGCAGGACCCCAGAGAACACCGGGGAGCTGTTTTTT. Its protein product is CATSRTPENTGELFF. This sequence joins TRBV15 and TRBJ2-2; D call uncertain. The CDR3 totals 15 residues. CDR1 and CDR2 from the germline V gene are LNHNV and YYDKDF (reference sequence). V shed 3 bases and J shed 1 base, with 9 bases lying between them.

This sequence joins TRBV5-6 and TRBJ1-4, with 8 nucleotides matching TRBD1. From germline, CDR1 is SGHDT and CDR2 YYEEEE. The CDR3 loop spans 14 amino acids. After removal of 2 bases from V and 8 bases from J, the junction contained 5 bases not matched to a gene. The CDR3 is CASSLEDREEKLFF. CDR3 bases: TGTGCCAGCAGCTTAGAGGACAGGGAGGAAAAACTGTTTTTT.

This clonotype came up many times. The rearrangement links TRBV7-2 to TRBJ2-5, with D tentatively TRBD1 or TRBD2 (5 bases each). The V end was cut by 3 bases, the J end by 0 bases, with 11 bases between. CDR3 size: 15 residues. The germline CDR1 and CDR2 sequences are SGHTA and FQGNSA. The CDR3 DNA is TGTGCCAGCAGCTTGGAAGGGACCAACCAAGAGACCCAGTACTTC. Translated: CASSLEGTNQETQYF.

This clonotype came up many times. The chain uses TRBV2 and TRBJ2-7, with D possibly matching TRBD1 (6 bases). Germline V lookup: CDR1 SNHLY, CDR2 FYNNEI. With 9 bases removed from V and 5 bases from J, the gap between germline ends came to 14 bases. This CDR3 is built from 12 residues. Here the CDR3 reads CASWFQGHEQYF. DNA of the CDR3: TGTGCCAGTTGGTTTCAGGGGCACGAGCAGTACTTC.

This rearrangement joins TRBV19 to TRBJ1-1, with D hard to call. The V end lost 6 bases, the J end lost 1 base, and 9 bases lay between the germline ends. The CDR3 runs to 13 residues. Germline lookup yields CDR1 LNHDA and CDR2 SQIVND (reference sequence). CDR3 in DNA: TGTGCCAGTAGGAAATGGGAGAACACTGAAGCTTTCTTT. Translation gives CASRKWENTEAFF.

This clonotype was seen a single time. V gene TRBV18 combines with J gene TRBJ1-1, with D possibly matching TRBD1 (6 bases). This CDR3 is built from 15 residues. Trimming pared 5 bases from V and 3 bases from J, leaving 16 bases between. Germline CDR1 KGHSH, CDR2 LQKENI. For the CDR3, the DNA is TGTGCCAGCTCAAGGACGGACTCAGGGGACACTGAAGCTTTCTTT. Its protein product is CASSRTDSGDTEAFF.

This rearrangement joins TRBV5-4 to TRBJ2-5; the match to TRBD2 covers 7 bases. The germline gives CDR1 SGHNT, CDR2 YYREEE (reference sequence). V lost 4 bases and J lost 4; bases outside the gene matches: 7. The CDR3 consists of 14 residues. CDR3 sequence reads: CASSNPGLRETQYF. The CDR3 DNA sequence: TGTGCCAGCAGCAACCCGGGACTAAGAGAGACCCAGTACTTC.

This clonotype showed up just a few times. At one end the junction does not follow the germline gene, possibly because of a read error. The chain recombines TRBV15 with TRBJ1-2, with D possibly matching TRBD1 (6 bases). The CDR3 contains 12 residues. The germline gives CDR1 LNHNV, CDR2 YYDKDF (reference sequence). The CDR3 DNA sequence: TGTGCCACCAGGAGAGAGGGGGGGCCCTACACCTTC. This gives the protein CATRREGGPYTF.

In its sample, this clonotype was seen a few times. CDR3 DNA sequence: TGTGCCAGCAGCCCGCATTCGGGACAGGTCACTGAAGCTTTCTTT. Amino acid sequence: CASSPHSGQVTEAFF. This chain links TRBV7-3 with TRBJ1-1, with 8 bases identical to TRBD1. V shed 5 bases and J 4 bases; nucleotides not matched to a gene: 9. The CDR3 length is 15 residues. CDR1 is SGHTA, CDR2 FQGTGA, per germline.

The DNA of the CDR3 is TGCAGTGCTAGAGTGGGGCGGAGCTCCTACGAGCAGTACTTC. Residues: CSARVGRSSYEQYF. V gene TRBV20-1 combines with J gene TRBJ2-7; a possible D gene is TRBD1 (5 bases). Germline V gene data show CDR1 as DFQATT and CDR2 as SNEGSKA (reference sequence). The CDR3 is 14 amino acids. V gave up 1 base and J gave up 0 bases, with 10 bases separating them.

In its sample, this clonotype was seen many times. The chain has TRBV6-1 and TRBJ2-5, with D possibly TRBD2 on 6 matching bases. This CDR3 is 13 amino acids long. The V end lost 4 bases, the J end lost 1 base, and 7 bases lay between the germline ends. CDR1 is MNHNS, CDR2 SASEGT, per germline. CDR3 nucleotide sequence: TGTGCCAGCAGTGGACTAGTCCAAGAGACCCAGTACTTC. As protein: CASSGLVQETQYF.

In its sample, this clonotype was seen many times. The chain joins TRBV2 to TRBJ2-7; 14 bases are a match to TRBD2. Unmatched junction bases numbered 10, after V lost 5 bases and J lost 7 bases. Germline V lookup: CDR1 SNHLY, CDR2 FYNNEI. The CDR3 has 16 residues. Here the CDR3 reads CASSTSPTSGRGEQYF. The CDR3 DNA reads TGTGCCAGCAGTACATCACCGACTAGCGGGAGGGGTGAGCAGTACTTC.

The V and J genes are TRBV5-1 and TRBJ1-1; 10 bases line up with TRBD1. Germline V gene lookup returns CDR1 SGHRS and CDR2 YFSETQ. This CDR3 comprises 15 residues. Germline trimming cut 4 bases from V and 4 bases from J; bases unmatched to any gene: 7. The CDR3 region is CASSPGRTGGTEAFF. CDR3 sequence (DNA): TGCGCCAGCAGCCCCGGGAGGACAGGGGGCACTGAAGCTTTCTTT.

This clonotype was seen many times. J is TRBJ1-1 and V is TRBV20-1; the D is unclear. Germline CDR1 is DFQATT and CDR2 is SNEGSKA (reference sequence). Trimming removed 6 bases at V and 10 bases at J, with 24 bases between. This CDR3 has 14 amino acids. The CDR3 spells CSAIDPAGTLGAFF. In nucleotides, the CDR3 is TGCAGTGCCATTGACCCCGCCGGAACACTGGGAGCTTTCTTT.

This clonotype was found a few times. This chain links TRBV28 with TRBJ1-4, with D possibly matching TRBD1 (5 bases). Deletions cut 10 bases from V and 8 bases from J, with 8 bases between. The CDR3 sequence is 10 residues long. The V gene's germline CDR1 is MDHEN and CDR2 SYDVKM. CDR3 bases: TGTGCCACCGGGGGGGAAAAACTGTTTTTT. Amino acids: CATGGEKLFF. Full variable domain (rest looked up from reference TRBV28 and TRBJ1-4): DVKVTQSSRYLVKRTGEKVFLECVQDMDHENMFWYRQDPGLGLRLIYFSYDVKMKEKGDIPEGYSVSREKKERFSLILESASTNQTSMYLCATGGEKLFFGSGTQLSVL.

Many counts were recorded for this clonotype. The chain carries TRBV28 and TRBJ1-1, with a tentative D call TRBD1 (6 bases). Germline values: CDR1 MDHEN, CDR2 SYDVKM. The V gene lost 2 bases and the J gene lost 7 bases, with 8 bases spanning the gap. There are 12 residues in the CDR3. For the CDR3, the DNA is TGTGCCAGCAGTTTAGGCAGGGGTGAAGCTTTCTTT. Its protein product is CASSLGRGEAFF.

In its sample, this clonotype was seen many times. CDR3: CASSFRQGSSYEQYF. CDR3 nucleotides: TGTGCCAGCAGTTTCCGACAGGGTAGCTCCTACGAGCAGTACTTC. This chain connects TRBV28 to TRBJ2-7; TRBD1 agrees at 7 bases. Trimming took 3 bases from V and 0 from J; bases not matched to a gene: 5. The CDR3 has 15 amino acids. From germline, CDR1 is MDHEN and CDR2 SYDVKM.

This chain connects TRBV5-1 to TRBJ2-7; D possibly uses TRBD1 or TRBD2 (5 bases each). Germline CDR1 reads SGHRS; CDR2 reads YFSETQ. V lost 1 base and J lost 6, with 17 bases in between. This CDR3 spans 15 amino acids. CDR3 DNA sequence: TGCGCCAGCAGCTTGACCGGGACCCAGTCTGCCGAGCAGTACTTC. This translates into CASSLTGTQSAEQYF.

This clonotype was detected ten times or more. This sequence joins TRBV12-3 or TRBV12-4 and TRBJ2-7; D remains ambiguous. Trimming pared 2 bases from V and 3 bases from J, leaving 8 bases between. This CDR3 contains 13 residues. DNA of the CDR3: TGTGCCAGCAGTTTAATTGGTGACTACGAGCAGTACTTC. It specifies CASSLIGDYEQYF.

This clonotype was picked up many times. This chain links TRBV7-2 with TRBJ1-2; D perhaps matches TRBD1 (6 bases). This CDR3 has 15 residues. From germline, CDR1 is SGHTA and CDR2 FQGNSA. The V gene lost 1 base and the J gene lost 6 bases, with 15 bases spanning the gap. This chain's CDR3 is CASSLGGNRENGYTF. The DNA of the CDR3 is TGTGCCAGCAGCTTAGGCGGGAACAGGGAAAATGGCTACACCTTC.

This clonotype was counted only a few times. The rearrangement links TRBV7-6 to TRBJ2-7, with 7 bases identical to TRBD1. V shed 2 bases and J 4 bases; nucleotides not matched to a gene: 8. The CDR3 is 15 residues long. Germline CDR1 and CDR2: SGHVS and FNYEAQ. This CDR3 is CASSLRPGTEYEQYF. CDR3 nucleotides: TGTGCCAGCAGCTTAAGACCCGGGACAGAGTACGAGCAGTACTTC.

The chain is built from TRBV20-1 and TRBJ2-1; the match to TRBD2 covers 9 bases. This CDR3 is built from 14 residues. Germline CDR1 reads DFQATT; CDR2 reads SNEGSKA (reference sequence). With V trimmed by 2 bases and J by 8 bases, 7 bases remained unmatched. DNA for the CDR3: TGCAGTGCTAGAATGGGACTAGCCTTTGATGAGCAGTTCTTC. Translating gives CSARMGLAFDEQFF.

The chain has TRBV19 and TRBJ1-6; D is uncertain. Germline values: CDR1 LNHDA, CDR2 SQIVND (reference sequence). The CDR3 has 15 amino acids. V lost 3 bases to trimming and J lost 4 bases, with 10 bases between them. CDR3 DNA: TGTGCCAGTAGTATTAAGTCCAGTTATAATTCACCCCTCCACTTT. It codes for CASSIKSSYNSPLHF.

This clonotype appeared a single time. This sequence may be a read error, since a much larger clone differs from it by one base. The chain joins TRBV28 to TRBJ2-7, with a tentative D call TRBD2 (5 bases). Trimming shortened V by 8 bases and J by 2 bases, and 10 bases separated the two germline ends. CDR3 length: 12 amino acids. Looked up from germline, CDR1 is MDHEN and CDR2 is SYDVKM. CDR3 amino acids: CASRDSTYEQYF. CDR3 DNA sequence: TGTGCCAGCCGGGATTCTACCTACGAGCAGTACTTC.

Only a few counts were recorded for this clonotype. This chain joins TRBV7-2 and TRBJ1-2, with 8 bases aligning to TRBD1. The CDR3 is 15 residues long. V lost 3 bases, J lost 8 bases, and 11 bases stayed unmatched. Germline CDR1 and CDR2: SGHTA and FQGNSA. The CDR3 here is CASSFSTGTGDGYTF. The DNA for the CDR3 is TGTGCCAGCAGCTTCTCAACCGGGACAGGTGACGGCTACACCTTC.

This sequence joins TRBV2 and TRBJ1-1; the match to TRBD1 covers 10 bases. The CDR3 is made up of 13 amino acids. V lost 4 bases and J lost 5; bases outside the gene matches: 1. Germline-derived CDR1 and CDR2 are SNHLY and FYNNEI. For the CDR3, the DNA is TGTGCCAGCAGTGTGGACAGGGGGACTGAAGCTTTCTTT. Encoded protein: CASSVDRGTEAFF.